This TCR beta chain was recovered during a study of tissue T cells after allogeneic stem cell transplantation. This clone appeared a few times. Gene names and germline refer to mouse. Coverage ceases 1 residue before the CDR3 finishes, and the germline J gene fills in the end. Using immunoSEQ multiplex PCR, the repertoire was profiled, and TCRdb retains in-frame clones only, with some absent. The sample consists of more than 45,000 clones, over 65% of them appearing once. Trimming shortened V by 5 bases and J by 2 bases, and 9 bases separated the two germline ends. CDR3 size: 14 residues. Germline V gives CDR1 SNHLY, CDR2 FYNGKV (reference sequence).

This chain links TRBV3 with TRBJ1-4, with D perhaps matching TRBD1 (6 bases). The specimen sequenced was sorted cells pooled from one or two spleens. This clonotype originated in a pool of C57BL/6 mice in good health. The CDR3 DNA, read in part, is TGTGCCAGCAGCAGGGACATATCCAACGAAAGATTATTT. Translating it yields CASSRDISNERLF. The whole CDR3 region reads CASSRDISNERLFF. Supplemented by reference TRBV3 and TRBJ1-4, the full variable domain reads GPKVLQIPSHQIIDMGQMVTLNCDPVSNHLYFYWYKQILGQQMEFLVNFYNGKVMEKSKLFKDQFSVERPDGSYFTLKIQPTALEDSAVYFCASSRDISNERLFFGHGTKLSVL.